This entry features one T cell receptor (beta chain) sequence. Its matching antigen is unknown. CDR3 size: 16 residues. Germline CDR1 reads MNHNS; CDR2 reads SASEGT. The ends were cut back, 2 bases at V and 4 bases at J, with 18 bases in the middle. An equimolar mix of two oligonucleotides served as the beta constant-region primer for TRBC1 and TRBC2. Nested alpha and beta constant-region primers with the SP2 primer drove four PCR rounds on ligated cDNA. TCRdb ran MiXCR on the UMI-ligation and nested PCR reads and lists one entry per CDR3 protein. The sample contains 95,000 to 150,000 distinct CDR3 sequences, 35% to 40% of which appear only once. These data originate in a study of naive and memory T cell subsets. Cells stained for CD3, CD4, CD8, CD45RA, CD27 and viability were sorted into four CD45RA/CD27 subsets. Notes on the study in general: In naive cells, over 95% of TCR sequences were seen only once. A clonotype means one alpha or beta sequence, not an alpha/beta pair.

Sequenced: central memory CD4+ T cells from blood. The rearrangement uses TRBV6-1 and TRBJ2-7; D perhaps matches TRBD1 (5 bases). The sequence came from a human donor in good health. The DNA of the CDR3 is TGTGCCAGCAGTGAAAGTATCCGACCAGGGTGGTACGAGCAGTACTTC. This codes for CASSESIRPGWYEQYF.